This paragraph reports one T cell receptor (beta chain). The target of this receptor is not known. No per-base quality is available; no much larger clone lies one base away. These data originate in a study of identifying expanded T cells in peripheral blood (dated by TCRdb to the late 2010s). Regarding the complete study: Separate aliquots of the same genomic DNA pool were sequenced to produce technical replicates, and four replicates were compared in pairs.

The immunoSEQ Assay, which uses bias-controlled multiplex PCR amplification of genomic DNA, was used to profile TCRbeta CDR3 regions. The original pipeline was this. The absolute abundance of each unique TCRbeta CDR3 region was quantified after sequences were collapsed and filtered. Differential abundance was tested with a binomial (Fisher-equivalent) model and with a beta-binomial model adding time-dependent variance fitted from healthy donors. Clones with fewer than 5 combined templates were removed, and a clone was called differentially abundant if the clone's Benjamini-Hochberg FDR was below 0.01. In the beta-binomial model, variance was expressed as a function of the total template count across the two samples, in the form v = (b*log(k)+a)^2. What TCRdb holds here is the immuneACCESS table cut down to in-frame rearrangements. Part of the clones is not present; checked against another copy, under half of the missing clones reflect an unresolved V gene, and the others are unexplained. V and J calls plus clone size are reproduced from that table; the DNA served to infer D and trimming. The sample table records over 65,000 clones; around 90% of these occur just once. The top ten hold approximately 7% of the sample.

No immune events, such as infections, were documented for the healthy donors during the collection period. Healthy-donor blood repertoires served as a training cohort to calibrate time-dependent variance in a beta-binomial model of T-cell clone differential abundance. The training cohort included 10 or so healthy donors, of whom 3 were female and 7 were male. On average the donors were 43 years old, and their ages spanned roughly 29 to 70 years. Whole blood from each healthy donor was obtained from a commercial supplier and was collected at three time points two to three weeks apart. For immunosequencing, genomic DNA was extracted from whole blood that had not been sorted. The study at large found these results: The authors expected that biological variance in healthy repertoires might rise further over much longer intervals, such as months to years. Across all healthy-donor time intervals, the beta-binomial model significantly lowered both the number of clones called differentially abundant and the false-positive rate. The binomial model flagged around 1.2 differentially abundant clones between technical replicates but roughly 15 over around 2 weeks and approximately 18 over about four weeks. In all healthy donors, the variance in clone template counts between samples taken 2 to 3 weeks apart rose significantly as total template count increased.

From its cysteine to its phenylalanine, the CDR3 spans 14 amino acids. The retained sequence is limited to the CDR3, 42 bases, with the frame set at the first base. CDR1 and CDR2 are drawn from the germline V gene: SNHLY, FYNNEI. V is pared back by 7 bases and J by 0 bases, with 12 bases lying between the germline termini. What was sequenced was blood. The receptor was isolated from a person aged 18 to 75 in good health. The rearranged segments are TRBV2 and TRBJ1-1; 5 matching bases give a weak D call of TRBD1. The sequence in DNA is TGTGCCAGCACCATGACAGAGATGAACACTGAAGCTTTCTTT. This sequence encodes CASTMTEMNTEAFF.